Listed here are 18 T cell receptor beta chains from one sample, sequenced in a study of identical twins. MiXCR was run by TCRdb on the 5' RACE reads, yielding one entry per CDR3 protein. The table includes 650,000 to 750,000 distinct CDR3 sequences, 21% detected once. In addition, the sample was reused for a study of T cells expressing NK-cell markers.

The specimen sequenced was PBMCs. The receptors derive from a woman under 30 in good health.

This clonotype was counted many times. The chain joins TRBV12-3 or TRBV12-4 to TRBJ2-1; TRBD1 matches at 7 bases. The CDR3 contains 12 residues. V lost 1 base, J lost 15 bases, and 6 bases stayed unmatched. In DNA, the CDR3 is TGTGCCAGCAGTTTAGTGAGACAGGGTCTGTTCTTC. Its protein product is CASSLVRQGLFF.

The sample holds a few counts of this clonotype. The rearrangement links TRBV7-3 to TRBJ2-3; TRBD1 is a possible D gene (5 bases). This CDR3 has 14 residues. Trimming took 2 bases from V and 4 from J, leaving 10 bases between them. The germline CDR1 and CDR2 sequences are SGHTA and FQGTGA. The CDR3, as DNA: TGTGCCAGCAGCTTATCTGACAGCTCAGATACGCAGTATTTT. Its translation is CASSLSDSSDTQYF. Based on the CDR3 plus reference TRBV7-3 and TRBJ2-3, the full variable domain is GAGVSQTPSNKVTEKGKYVELRCDPISGHTALYWYRQSLGQGPEFLIYFQGTGAADDSGLPNDRFFAVRPEGSVSTLKIQRTERGDSAVYLCASSLSDSSDTQYFGPGTRLTVL.

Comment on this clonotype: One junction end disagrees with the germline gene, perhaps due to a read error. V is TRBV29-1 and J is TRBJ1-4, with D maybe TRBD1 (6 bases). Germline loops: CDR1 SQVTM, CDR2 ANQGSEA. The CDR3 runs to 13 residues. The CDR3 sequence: CSVRTEGNEKPFF. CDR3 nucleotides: TGCAGCGTTCGGACAGAGGGTAATGAAAAACCGTTTTTT.

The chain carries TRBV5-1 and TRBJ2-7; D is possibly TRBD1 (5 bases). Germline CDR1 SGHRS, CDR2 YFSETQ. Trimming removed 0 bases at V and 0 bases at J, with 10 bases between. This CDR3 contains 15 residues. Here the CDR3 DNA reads TGCGCCAGCAGCTTGGAGCCAGGGCCCTCCTACGAGCAGTACTTC. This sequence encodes CASSLEPGPSYEQYF.

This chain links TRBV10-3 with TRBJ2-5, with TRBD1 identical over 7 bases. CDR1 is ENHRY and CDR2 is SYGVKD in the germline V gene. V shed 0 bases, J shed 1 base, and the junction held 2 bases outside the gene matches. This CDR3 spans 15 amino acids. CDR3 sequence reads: CAISESRDSQETQYF. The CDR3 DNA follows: TGTGCCATCAGTGAGTCGAGGGACAGCCAAGAGACCCAGTACTTC.

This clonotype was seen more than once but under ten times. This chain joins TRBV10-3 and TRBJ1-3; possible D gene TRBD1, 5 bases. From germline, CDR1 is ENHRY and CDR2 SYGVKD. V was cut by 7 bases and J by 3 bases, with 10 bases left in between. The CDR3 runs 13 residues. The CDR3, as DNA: TGTGCCATCAAGCCCAGGGATGGAAACACCATATATTTT. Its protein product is CAIKPRDGNTIYF.

The DNA for the CDR3 is TGTGCCATCAGCGAGACATTGGTCAATCAGCCCCAGCATTTT. As protein: CAISETLVNQPQHF. The chain links TRBV10-3 to TRBJ1-5; D unresolved. CDR3 length: 14 residues. The V gene lost 6 bases and the J gene lost 3 bases, with 12 bases spanning the gap. CDR1 is ENHRY, CDR2 SYGVKD, per germline.

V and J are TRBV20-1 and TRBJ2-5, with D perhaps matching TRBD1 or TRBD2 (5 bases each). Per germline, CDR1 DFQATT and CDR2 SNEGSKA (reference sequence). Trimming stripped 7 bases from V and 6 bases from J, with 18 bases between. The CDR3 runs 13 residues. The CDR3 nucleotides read TGCAGTGTTCCGGGACCCGGGGTGAAGACCCAGTACTTC. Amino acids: CSVPGPGVKTQYF.

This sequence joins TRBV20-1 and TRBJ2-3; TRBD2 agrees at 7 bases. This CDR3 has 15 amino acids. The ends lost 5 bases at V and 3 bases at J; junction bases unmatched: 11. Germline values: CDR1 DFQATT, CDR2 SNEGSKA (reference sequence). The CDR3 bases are TGCAGTGCTCCTTCGGGGGGTCCTCGAACAGATACGCAGTATTTT. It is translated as CSAPSGGPRTDTQYF.

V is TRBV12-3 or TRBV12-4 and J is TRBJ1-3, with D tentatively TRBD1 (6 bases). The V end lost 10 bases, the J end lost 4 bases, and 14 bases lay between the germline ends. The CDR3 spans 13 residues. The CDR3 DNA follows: TGTGCCATCAACCAGGGGTTCGGAAACACCATATATTTT. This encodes CAINQGFGNTIYF.

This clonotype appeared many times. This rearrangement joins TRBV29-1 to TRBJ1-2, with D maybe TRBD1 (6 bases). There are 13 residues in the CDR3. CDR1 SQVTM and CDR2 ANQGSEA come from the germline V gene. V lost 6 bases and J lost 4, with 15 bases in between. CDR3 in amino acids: CSVLTGPIYGYTF. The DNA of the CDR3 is TGCAGCGTGCTCACAGGGCCCATCTATGGCTACACCTTC.

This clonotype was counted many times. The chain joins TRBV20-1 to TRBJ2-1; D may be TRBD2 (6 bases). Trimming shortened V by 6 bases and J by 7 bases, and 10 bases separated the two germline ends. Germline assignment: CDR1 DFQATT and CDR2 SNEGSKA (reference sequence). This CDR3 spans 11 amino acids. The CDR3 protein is CSATTRNEQFF. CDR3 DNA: TGCAGTGCCACGACTAGGAATGAGCAGTTCTTC.

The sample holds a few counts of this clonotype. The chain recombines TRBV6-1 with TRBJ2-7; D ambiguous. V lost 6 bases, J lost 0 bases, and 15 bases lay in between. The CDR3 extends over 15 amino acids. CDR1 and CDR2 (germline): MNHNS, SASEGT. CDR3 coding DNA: TGTGCCAGCAGACACGACACCCGAACCTCCTACGAGCAGTACTTC. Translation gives CASRHDTRTSYEQYF.

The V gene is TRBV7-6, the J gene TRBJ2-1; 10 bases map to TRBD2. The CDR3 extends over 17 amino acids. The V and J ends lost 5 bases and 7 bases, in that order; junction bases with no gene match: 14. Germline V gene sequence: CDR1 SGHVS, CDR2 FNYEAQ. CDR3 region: CASSPILAGSDLNEQFF. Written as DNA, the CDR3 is TGTGCCAGCAGCCCTATACTAGCGGGGAGCGATTTGAATGAGCAGTTCTTC.

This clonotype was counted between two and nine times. The CDR3 DNA reads TGCGCCAGCAGCCATGGCGAGAGGCTAGCGGGATCCAACACCGGGGAGCTGTTTTTT. Amino acids: CASSHGERLAGSNTGELFF. The genes are TRBV5-1 and TRBJ2-2, with 9 bases fitting TRBD2. This CDR3 region has 19 residues. Germline CDR1 SGHRS, CDR2 YFSETQ. V lost 4 bases, J lost 2 bases, and 15 bases stayed unmatched.

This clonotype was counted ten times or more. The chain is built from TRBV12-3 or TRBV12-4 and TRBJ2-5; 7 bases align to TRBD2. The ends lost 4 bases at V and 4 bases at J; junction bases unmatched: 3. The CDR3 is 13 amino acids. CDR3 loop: CASSWEGGETQYF. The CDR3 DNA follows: TGTGCCAGCAGTTGGGAGGGAGGAGAGACCCAGTACTTC.

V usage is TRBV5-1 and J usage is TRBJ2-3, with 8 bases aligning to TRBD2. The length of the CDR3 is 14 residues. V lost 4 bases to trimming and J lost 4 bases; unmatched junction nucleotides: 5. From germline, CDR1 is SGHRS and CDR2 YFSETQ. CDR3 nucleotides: TGCGCCAGCAGCCCGTCGACTAGCGCAGATACGCAGTATTTT. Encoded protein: CASSPSTSADTQYF.

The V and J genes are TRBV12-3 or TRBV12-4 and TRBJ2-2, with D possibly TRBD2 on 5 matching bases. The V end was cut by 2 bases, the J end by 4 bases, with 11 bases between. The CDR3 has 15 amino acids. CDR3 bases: TGTGCCAGCAGTTTATGGGGAGTTGGCACCGGGGAGCTGTTTTTT. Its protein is CASSLWGVGTGELFF.